This TCR beta chain is from a study of response to subunit inactivated influenza vaccine. Study-wide results and caveats: It was suggested by the authors that few new T cells are recruited by each seasonal influenza vaccination.

As concerns this clonotype: Its antigen remains unknown.

After removal of 4 bases from V and 4 bases from J, the junction contained 5 bases not matched to a gene. The CDR3 is made up of 14 amino acids. The V gene's germline CDR1 is DFQATT and CDR2 SNEGSKA (reference sequence). TCRdb recomputed calls from the RT-PCR reads with MiXCR, one row per CDR3 protein. The sample lists 500,000 to 600,000 distinct CDR3 sequences, 10% to 15% occurring once. The clonotype originates from a man in his fifties who received an inactivated influenza vaccine. The specimen comprised PBMCs from blood, sampled on the day of vaccination. This sequence joins TRBV20-1 and TRBJ2-1; 9 bases are shared with TRBD1. In nucleotides, the CDR3 is TGCAGTGCTAAGGACAGGGGACTATACAATGAGCAGTTCTTC. Translating it yields CSAKDRGLYNEQFF.